Each of the 31 T cell receptor beta chains below was sequenced from the same sample in a study of cytomegalovirus exposure and HLA in healthy donors. PCR used 60 Vbeta primers and 13 Jbeta primers. This table comes from immunoSEQ multiplex PCR, and its TCRdb copy is limited to in-frame clones, with some not included. Found here are around 180,000 clones, just under 85% of them singletons; the top ten hold 4.8%. The sequenced sample was PBMCs. The receptor source for this set is a girl aged 10 to 17 in good health and CMV-seropositive.

This rearrangement joins TRBV7-9 to TRBJ1-5, with D unresolved. The CDR3 sequence is 14 residues long. Germline V lookup: CDR1 SEHNR, CDR2 FQNEAQ (reference sequence). Trimming pared 0 bases from V and 5 bases from J, leaving 8 bases between. CDR3 loop: CASSLALPDQPQHF. For the CDR3, the DNA is TGTGCCAGCAGCTTAGCCCTCCCTGATCAGCCCCAGCATTTT.

The chain uses TRBV6-4 and TRBJ1-6; D gene unclear. This CDR3 has 13 amino acids. Trimming stripped 9 bases from V and 8 bases from J, with 14 bases between. The germline CDR1 and CDR2 sequences are MRHNA and SNTAGT. CDR3: CASSSGSHSPLHF. DNA for the CDR3: TGTGCCAGTAGCTCCGGGTCGCATTCACCCCTCCACTTT.

This clone was seen more than once but under ten times. The chain couples TRBV6-5 to TRBJ2-1, with D possibly TRBD1 on 7 matching bases. The CDR3 has 14 amino acids. V dropped 7 bases and J dropped 7 bases, with 17 bases sitting between them. The V gene's germline CDR1 is MNHEY and CDR2 SVGAGI. The CDR3 bases are TGTGCCAGCACGTACAGGGGAGGTGGGAATGAGCAGTTCTTC. It codes for CASTYRGGGNEQFF.

This rearrangement joins TRBV20-1 to TRBJ1-2; D may be TRBD1 (5 bases). V was shortened by 4 bases and J by 6 bases, with 9 bases between the two germline ends. This CDR3 spans 11 amino acids. The germline V gene has CDR1 DFQATT and CDR2 SNEGSKA (reference sequence). The CDR3 DNA reads as TGCAGTGCTACAGGAGGGGATGGCTACACCTTC. This encodes CSATGGDGYTF.

V is TRBV4-1 and J is TRBJ2-7; 7 nucleotides line up with TRBD1. Germline CDR1 MGHRA, CDR2 YSYEKL. This CDR3 comprises 15 residues. Unmatched junction bases numbered 7, after V lost 0 bases and J lost 5 bases. The CDR3 sequence: CASSQEGRGIHEQYF. Written as DNA, the CDR3 is TGCGCCAGCAGCCAAGAGGGCAGGGGGATCCACGAGCAGTACTTC.

The sample holds a few counts of this clone. The rearrangement joins TRBV7-9 to TRBJ1-1, with TRBD1 identical over 7 bases. V trimming: 5 bases; J trimming: 1 base; junction bases outside the gene matches: 7. Germline-derived CDR1 and CDR2 are SEHNR and FQNEAQ (reference sequence). The CDR3 length is 15 residues. CDR3 nucleotides: TGTGCCAGCAGCATCGCCGGGACAGAGAACACTGAAGCTTTCTTT. It translates to CASSIAGTENTEAFF.

The gene calls are TRBV5-5 and TRBJ2-5; D is perhaps TRBD1 (6 bases). The CDR3 is 16 residues long. The V end lost 2 bases, the J end lost 4 bases, and 18 bases lay between the germline ends. CDR1 SGHKS and CDR2 YYEKEE come from the germline V gene (reference sequence). This chain's CDR3 is CASSFRRGGPRETQYF. In nucleotides, the CDR3 is TGTGCCAGCAGCTTCCGTAGAGGGGGACCAAGAGAGACCCAGTACTTC.

To note about this clone: Other DNA sequences in the same sample also yield this CDR3. The rearrangement links TRBV18 to TRBJ1-1; D is perhaps TRBD1 (5 bases). This CDR3 contains 13 residues. Germline CDR1 KGHSH, CDR2 LQKENI. V shed 3 bases and J shed 4 bases, with 9 bases lying between them. The CDR3 region has the DNA TGTGCCAGCTCACCGGGGGAGGGCACTGAAGCTTTCTTT. Amino acids: CASSPGEGTEAFF.

The chain employs TRBV10-3 and TRBJ1-1; 7 bases match TRBD1. J lost 3 bases, V lost 2 bases, and 9 bases had no gene match. Germline CDR1 is ENHRY and CDR2 is SYGVKD. CDR3 length: 16 amino acids. This chain's CDR3 is CAISEVAGGKDTEAFF. Here the CDR3 DNA reads TGTGCCATCAGTGAGGTGGCAGGGGGAAAAGACACTGAAGCTTTCTTT.

The chain carries TRBV9 and TRBJ2-4, with 7 nucleotides matching TRBD1. The CDR3 consists of 16 residues. The junction had 9 bases not matched to a gene; V was cut back by 5 bases and J by 1 base. CDR1 SGDLS and CDR2 YYNGEE come from the germline V gene. The CDR3 DNA reads as TGTGCCAGCAGTCCAGGGGGTGGTATGGCCAAAAACATTCAGTACTTC. Translation gives CASSPGGGMAKNIQYF.

The rearrangement joins TRBV4-1 to TRBJ1-2, with D uncertain. From germline, CDR1 is MGHRA and CDR2 YSYEKL. The CDR3 spans 12 residues. V gave up 8 bases and J gave up 9 bases, with 16 bases separating them. The CDR3 is CASRRGTESYTF. As DNA, the CDR3 is TGCGCCAGCCGGCGGGGAACAGAAAGCTACACCTTC.

The chain employs TRBV7-6 and TRBJ2-5; maybe TRBD1 (8 bases). This CDR3 has 14 residues. Trimming took off 5 bases at V and 4 bases at J, with 14 bases between the two ends. Germline values: CDR1 SGHVS, CDR2 FNYEAQ. The CDR3 nucleotides read TGTGCCAGCAGCCGCAGCGGGACAGGAGAGACCCAGTACTTC. Residues: CASSRSGTGETQYF.

The rearrangement links TRBV7-8 to TRBJ2-5; 8 bases line up with TRBD1. The CDR3 is 15 amino acids. The V gene end was trimmed by 3 bases and the J gene end by 5 bases; junction bases not matched to a gene: 8. Germline CDR1 is SGHVS and CDR2 is FQNEAQ. CDR3 coding DNA: TGTGCCAGCAGCTTCGGACAGGGTGTGATGGAGACCCAGTACTTC. Its translation is CASSFGQGVMETQYF. Variable domain in full (rest from reference TRBV7-8 and TRBJ2-5): GAGVSQSPRYKVAKRGQDVALRCDPISGHVSLFWYQQALGQGPEFLTYFQNEAQLDKSGLPSDRFFAERPEGSVSTLKIQRTQQEDSAVYLCASSFGQGVMETQYFGPGTRLLVL.

The chain links TRBV11-3 to TRBJ2-2, with D maybe TRBD1 (5 bases). Germline-derived CDR1 and CDR2 are SGHNT and YENEEA. V shed 1 base and J shed 6 bases, with 12 bases lying between them. This CDR3 spans 15 amino acids. CDR3 loop: CASSLGAGFAGELFF. DNA for the CDR3: TGTGCCAGCAGCTTAGGGGCAGGGTTCGCCGGGGAGCTGTTTTTT.

V usage is TRBV5-8 and J usage is TRBJ2-7; D remains unclear. Trimming cost V 4 bases and J 7 bases, with 6 bases left between them. Germline V CDR1 and CDR2: SGHTS, YDEGEE. CDR3 size: 10 residues. DNA of the CDR3: TGTGCCAGCAGCAACTGGGAGCAGTACTTC. Amino acid sequence: CASSNWEQYF.

The V call is TRBV9, the J call TRBJ1-2; 7 nucleotides align to TRBD1. CDR1 is SGDLS and CDR2 is YYNGEE in the germline V gene. This CDR3 is built from 15 residues. Losses at the gene ends were 0 bases for V and 0 bases for J; bases not matched to a gene: 2. The CDR3 region is CASSVGDRPNYGYTF. The CDR3, as DNA: TGTGCCAGCAGCGTAGGGGACAGACCTAACTATGGCTACACCTTC.

The rearrangement links TRBV6-1 to TRBJ2-2, with a tentative D call TRBD2 (5 bases). V lost 2 bases and J 5 bases, leaving 6 bases between the germline ends. Germline assignment: CDR1 MNHNS and CDR2 SASEGT. The length of the CDR3 is 13 residues. The CDR3 DNA follows: TGTGCCAGCAGTGAATGGGAGACCGGGGAGCTGTTTTTT. It yields the protein CASSEWETGELFF.

V and J are TRBV6-5 and TRBJ2-2; TRBD1 is a possible D gene (6 bases). Trimming shortened V by 8 bases and J by 4 bases, and 17 bases separated the two germline ends. The CDR3 covers 15 residues. CDR1 and CDR2 (germline): MNHEY, SVGAGI. The CDR3 sequence is CASGLNRAGTGELFF. The CDR3 DNA reads TGTGCCAGCGGCCTCAACAGGGCTGGCACCGGGGAGCTGTTTTTT.

As regards this clone: One junction end disagrees with the germline gene, perhaps due to a read error. CDR3 amino acids: CASSLEGLASTYKQYF. CDR3 nucleotides: TGTGCCAGCAGCTTAGAAGGACTAGCGAGTACCTACAAGCAGTACTTC. The rearrangement uses TRBV11-3 and TRBJ2-7, with 9 bases identical to TRBD2. The germline V gene encodes CDR1 SGHNT and CDR2 YENEEA. This CDR3 has 16 amino acids.

The rearrangement uses TRBV15 and TRBJ1-4; 9 bases fit TRBD1. The germline V gene has CDR1 LNHNV and CDR2 YYDKDF (reference sequence). After removal of 3 bases from V and 10 bases from J, the junction contained 15 bases not matched to a gene. The CDR3 spans 17 residues. Here the CDR3 reads CATSSSGQGQVRGKLFF. The CDR3 bases are TGTGCCACCAGCAGCTCGGGACAGGGCCAGGTCCGGGGAAAACTGTTTTTT.

CDR3 amino acids: CASSLAGGPSYNEQFF. For the CDR3, the DNA is TGTGCCAGCAGCTTGGCGGGGGGTCCCTCCTACAATGAGCAGTTCTTC. This chain connects TRBV5-4 to TRBJ2-1; 7 nucleotides match TRBD2. The CDR3 covers 16 residues. CDR1 SGHNT and CDR2 YYREEE come from the germline V gene (reference sequence). V lost 0 bases and J lost 0; bases outside the gene matches: 3.

J is TRBJ2-3 and V is TRBV7-9; a weak D match, TRBD2 (5 bases). Between the trimmed V and J ends, which lost 10 bases and 2 bases, there was a span of 19 bases. The CDR3 loop spans 15 amino acids. Germline CDR1 reads SEHNR; CDR2 reads FQNEAQ (reference sequence). In DNA, the CDR3 is TGTGCCACCCCCGGGCCAAGACTACACACAGATACGCAGTATTTT. Its protein product is CATPGPRLHTDTQYF.

This clone was seen once. The chain uses TRBV7-8 and TRBJ2-5; 12 nucleotides agree with TRBD1. V lost 1 base, J lost 6 bases, and 6 bases stayed unmatched. Germline V gene lookup returns CDR1 SGHVS and CDR2 FQNEAQ. The length of the CDR3 is 16 residues. Written as DNA, the CDR3 is TGTGCCAGCAGCTTAGTAGGGACAGGGGGCGGGAAGACCCAGTACTTC. As protein: CASSLVGTGGGKTQYF. Complete variable domain (other parts from reference TRBV7-8 and TRBJ2-5): GAGVSQSPRYKVAKRGQDVALRCDPISGHVSLFWYQQALGQGPEFLTYFQNEAQLDKSGLPSDRFFAERPEGSVSTLKIQRTQQEDSAVYLCASSLVGTGGGKTQYFGPGTRLLVL.

The genes are TRBV2 and TRBJ2-7; 7 bases match TRBD1. J gave up 5 bases and V 4 bases, and 8 bases lay outside the gene matches. Germline V lookup: CDR1 SNHLY, CDR2 FYNNEI. This CDR3 region has 14 residues. The CDR3 protein is CASSGDRASDEQYF. CDR3 sequence (DNA): TGTGCCAGCAGTGGAGACAGGGCTTCGGACGAGCAGTACTTC.

The rearrangement joins TRBV13 to TRBJ1-4, with 9 nucleotides matching TRBD1. From germline, CDR1 is PRHDT and CDR2 FYEKMQ (reference sequence). J gave up 8 bases and V 3 bases, and 4 bases lay outside the gene matches. This CDR3 comprises 14 residues. This chain's CDR3 is CASSLTGGKEKLFF. CDR3 DNA: TGTGCCAGCAGCTTGACAGGGGGGAAGGAAAAACTGTTTTTT. Looking up the rest from reference TRBV13 and TRBJ1-4 gives the full variable domain: AAGVIQSPRHLIKEKRETATLKCYPIPRHDTVYWYQQGPGQDPQFLISFYEKMQSDKGSIPDRFSAQQFSDYHSELNMSSLELGDSALYFCASSLTGGKEKLFFGSGTQLSVL.

The count of this clone is one. The rearrangement uses TRBV2 and TRBJ1-6; D not certain. This CDR3 contains 14 residues. Germline V CDR1 and CDR2: SNHLY, FYNNEI. The V end lost 6 bases, the J end lost 5 bases, and 11 bases lay between the germline ends. The chain's CDR3 is CASRSRTNNSPLHF. The CDR3 DNA reads TGTGCCAGCAGGAGCAGGACTAATAATTCACCCCTCCACTTT.

This chain joins TRBV28 and TRBJ2-7, with D uncertain. Germline loops: CDR1 MDHEN, CDR2 SYDVKM. Trimming left V 3 bases short and J 1 base short, with 16 bases between. The CDR3 loop spans 16 amino acids. CDR3 DNA: TGTGCCAGCAGTTTCATGTACAGCCGCCCGTCCTACGAGCAGTACTTC. Encoded protein: CASSFMYSRPSYEQYF. The whole variable domain, remainder taken from reference TRBV28 and TRBJ2-7, is DVKVTQSSRYLVKRTGEKVFLECVQDMDHENMFWYRQDPGLGLRLIYFSYDVKMKEKGDIPEGYSVSREKKERFSLILESASTNQTSMYLCASSFMYSRPSYEQYFGPGTRLTVT.

The chain joins TRBV12-5 to TRBJ1-1; 9 bases agree with TRBD1. Germline V gene sequence: CDR1 LGHNT, CDR2 FRNRAP. The CDR3 sequence is 14 residues long. With 6 bases clipped from V and 4 bases from J, the junction kept 6 bases outside the gene matches. Here the CDR3 reads CASGAQGARTEAFF. In DNA, the CDR3 is TGTGCTAGTGGCGCACAGGGGGCGCGCACTGAAGCTTTCTTT.

The chain joins TRBV5-6 to TRBJ1-2; 8 positions match TRBD1. Germline V gene lookup returns CDR1 SGHDT and CDR2 YYEEEE. The CDR3 has 13 residues. V lost 5 bases and J lost 4; bases outside the gene matches: 4. The CDR3 loop reads CASSAGQVYGYTF. CDR3 nucleotides: TGTGCCAGCAGTGCGGGACAGGTCTATGGCTACACCTTC. Drawing the rest from reference TRBV5-6 and TRBJ1-2, the complete variable domain is DAGVTQSPTHLIKTRGQQVTLRCSPKSGHDTVSWYQQALGQGPQFIFQYYEEEERQRGNFPDRFSGHQFPNYSSELNVNALLLGDSALYLCASSAGQVYGYTFGSGTRLTVV.

The chain is built from TRBV5-4 and TRBJ1-2, with TRBD1 matching over 9 bases. Germline-derived CDR1 and CDR2 are SGHNT and YYREEE (reference sequence). This CDR3 is built from 17 residues. Trimming removed 3 bases from V and 2 bases from J; junction bases left unmatched: 11. In nucleotides, the CDR3 is TGTGCCAGCAGCTCACTTAAAGGACAGGGGAACAACTATGGCTACACCTTC. Translation: CASSSLKGQGNNYGYTF.

A word on this clone: At one of its ends the junction is not consistent with the germline gene, which may arise from a read error. The chain carries TRBV7-9 and TRBJ2-2, with 12 nucleotides matching TRBD2. The CDR3 spans 18 residues. CDR1 and CDR2 (germline): SEHNR, FQNEAQ (reference sequence). The CDR3 loop is CSSSPVRLAGVNTGELFF. In nucleotides, the CDR3 is TGTTCCAGCAGCCCCGTTAGACTAGCGGGGGTAAACACCGGGGAGCTGTTTTTT.